The T cell receptor (beta chain) under discussion was sequenced for a study of cytomegalovirus exposure and HLA in healthy donors. In the PCR, 60 Vbeta and 13 Jbeta primers were used. Repertoires were generated with immunoSEQ multiplex PCR, while TCRdb's copy carries only in-frame clones and drops some. The data contain around 130,000 clones, 80% of them singletons. The CDR3 runs 21 residues. Per germline, CDR1 MRHNA and CDR2 SNTAGT. The V gene end was trimmed by 2 bases and the J gene end by 0 bases; junction bases not matched to a gene: 18. The chain carries TRBV6-4 and TRBJ2-3, with 9 bases matching TRBD2. The sequenced sample was PBMCs. This receptor was taken from a man aged 35-49 years in good health and CMV-seronegative. The CDR3 coding sequence is TGTGCCAGCAGTGACCGCCTTAGCGGGGGAGGTAAGAATTCTAGCACAGATACGCAGTATTTT. It codes for CASSDRLSGGGKNSSTDTQYF.